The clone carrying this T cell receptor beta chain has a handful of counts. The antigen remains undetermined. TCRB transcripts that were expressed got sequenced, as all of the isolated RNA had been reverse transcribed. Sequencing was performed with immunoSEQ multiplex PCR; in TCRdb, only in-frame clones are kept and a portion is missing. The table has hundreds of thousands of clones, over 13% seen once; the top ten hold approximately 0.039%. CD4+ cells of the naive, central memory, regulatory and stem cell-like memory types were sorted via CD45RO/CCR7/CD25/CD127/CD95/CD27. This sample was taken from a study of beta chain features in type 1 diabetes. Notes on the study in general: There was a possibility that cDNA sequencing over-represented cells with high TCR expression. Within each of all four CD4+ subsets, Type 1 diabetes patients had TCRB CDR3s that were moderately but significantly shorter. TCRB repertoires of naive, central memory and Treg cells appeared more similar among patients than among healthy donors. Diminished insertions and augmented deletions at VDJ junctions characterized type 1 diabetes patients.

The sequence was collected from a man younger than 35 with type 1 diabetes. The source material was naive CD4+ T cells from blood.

The CDR3 here is CASSLSSGYNEQFF. The CDR3 DNA is TGTGCCAGCAGTTTATCTAGCGGCTACAATGAGCAGTTCTTC. J is TRBJ2-1 and V is TRBV28; 7 nucleotides agree with TRBD2. Germline loops: CDR1 MDHEN, CDR2 SYDVKM. The length of the CDR3 is 14 residues. V dropped 1 base and J dropped 3; count of bases not matched to a gene: 0. The whole variable domain, filled in from reference TRBV28 and TRBJ2-1, reads DVKVTQSSRYLVKRTGEKVFLECVQDMDHENMFWYRQDPGLGLRLIYFSYDVKMKEKGDIPEGYSVSREKKERFSLILESASTNQTSMYLCASSLSSGYNEQFFGPGTRLTVL.